Each of the 29 T cell receptor beta chains below was sequenced from the same sample in a study of blood T cell repertoires in COVID-19. Method: immunoSEQ multiplex PCR; TCRdb's copy keeps in-frame clones and lacks some. The sample has approximately 500,000 clones, roughly nine tenths seen once. Sequencing was carried out using peripheral blood. The receptors come from a man in his late teens or twenties with COVID-19, enrolled during active disease.

This chain joins TRBV24-1 and TRBJ2-3, with 7 bases that match TRBD2. With V trimmed by 12 bases and J by 6 bases, 11 bases remained unmatched. The CDR3 covers 13 residues. Germline assignment: CDR1 KGHDR and CDR2 SFDVKD. CDR3 bases: TGTGCCGCTGGGTTTCGGCGGGAGGATACGCAGTATTTT. Protein product: CAAGFRREDTQYF.

The rearrangement links TRBV27 to TRBJ2-7, with 12 bases lining up with TRBD2. Per germline, CDR1 MNHEY and CDR2 SMNVEV (reference sequence). Losses at the gene ends were 2 bases for V and 5 bases for J; bases not matched to a gene: 4. This CDR3 region has 15 residues. The CDR3 DNA sequence: TGTGCCAGCAGTTTACTAGCGGGAGGGCCGGACGAGCAGTACTTC. As protein: CASSLLAGGPDEQYF.

The chain employs TRBV11-2 and TRBJ2-7; D is undetermined. With 3 bases removed from V and 3 bases from J, the gap between germline ends came to 9 bases. Looked up from germline, CDR1 is SGHAT and CDR2 is FQNNGV. This CDR3 spans 13 amino acids. CDR3 nucleotide sequence: TGTGCCAGCAGCTTTTCCAGTGACTACGAGCAGTACTTC. Translation gives CASSFSSDYEQYF. Variable domain in full (rest from reference TRBV11-2 and TRBJ2-7): EAGVAQSPRYKIIEKRQSVAFWCNPISGHATLYWYQQILGQGPKLLIQFQNNGVVDDSQLPKDRFSAERLKGVDSTLKIQPAKLEDSAVYLCASSFSSDYEQYFGPGTRLTVT.

The rearrangement links TRBV6-4 to TRBJ2-2, with a possible D match to TRBD2 (6 bases). Trimming stripped 4 bases from V and 0 bases from J, with 6 bases between. CDR3 size: 14 residues. Germline V gene lookup returns CDR1 MRHNA and CDR2 SNTAGT. This chain's CDR3 is CASSGGANTGELFF. DNA for the CDR3: TGTGCCAGCAGTGGGGGGGCGAACACCGGGGAGCTGTTTTTT.

The V and J genes are TRBV7-9 and TRBJ2-5, with TRBD1 identical over 10 bases. Germline CDR1 SEHNR, CDR2 FQNEAQ (reference sequence). The junction had 13 bases not matched to a gene; V was cut back by 9 bases and J by 3 bases. This CDR3 is built from 16 residues. The CDR3 DNA is TGTGCCAGTAACGAACTGGGACAGGGGTTAAAAGAGACCCAGTACTTC. Its translation is CASNELGQGLKETQYF.

The chain couples TRBV3-1 (or the pseudogene TRBV3-2) to TRBJ2-1; 13 nucleotides align to TRBD2. Germline V lookup: CDR1 LGHDT, CDR2 YNNKEL (reference sequence). Germline trimming cut 3 bases from V and 9 bases from J; bases unmatched to any gene: 14. The CDR3 runs 18 residues. CDR3 in amino acids: CASSHSSGLAGSLGEQFF. Written as DNA, the CDR3 is TGTGCCAGCAGCCACTCGTCGGGACTAGCGGGGTCCCTTGGTGAGCAGTTCTTC.

The rearrangement joins TRBV7-2 to TRBJ1-1, with D hard to call. Germline assignment: CDR1 SGHTA and CDR2 FQGNSA. V was shortened by 1 base and J by 6 bases, with 15 bases between the two germline ends. CDR3 length equals 15 residues. The CDR3 spells CASSLGASGGSEAFF. The DNA for the CDR3 is TGTGCCAGCAGCTTAGGGGCCTCTGGAGGGTCTGAAGCTTTCTTT.

This clone has only a few counts. The V gene is TRBV28, the J gene TRBJ2-3; 7 bases line up with TRBD2. This CDR3 is built from 15 residues. The ends lost 7 bases at V and 3 bases at J; junction bases unmatched: 10. Germline assignment: CDR1 MDHEN and CDR2 SYDVKM. The DNA for the CDR3 is TGTGCCAGCATACACTTTTGGGGGGGAACAGATACGCAGTATTTT. It specifies CASIHFWGGTDTQYF.

V gene TRBV10-2 combines with J gene TRBJ1-6, with TRBD1 as a possible D gene (6 bases). Germline V gene lookup returns CDR1 WSHSY and CDR2 SAAADI. The V gene lost 3 bases and the J gene lost 9 bases, with 15 bases spanning the gap. CDR3 size: 15 residues. This CDR3 reads CASSDRDIVFSPLHF. CDR3 nucleotide sequence: TGCGCCAGCAGTGATAGGGACATCGTTTTTTCACCCCTCCACTTT.

CDR3 region: CATKTLGPYEQYF. The DNA for the CDR3 is TGTGCCACCAAAACGCTGGGGCCTTACGAGCAGTACTTC. This chain uses TRBV28 with TRBJ2-7; a weak D match, TRBD1 (5 bases). Trimming pared 10 bases from V and 4 bases from J, leaving 17 bases between. Per germline, CDR1 MDHEN and CDR2 SYDVKM. This CDR3 contains 13 residues.

The chain joins TRBV24-1 to TRBJ2-2, with a tentative D call TRBD1 (6 bases). This CDR3 is built from 14 residues. In germline, CDR1 is KGHDR, CDR2 SFDVKD. V lost 7 bases, J lost 6 bases, and 14 bases lay in between. CDR3 in amino acids: CATRGARGAGELFF. In nucleotides, the CDR3 is TGTGCCACCAGAGGGGCCAGGGGAGCCGGGGAGCTGTTTTTT.

This chain joins TRBV2 and TRBJ1-5, with D possibly being TRBD1 (5 bases). The V end lost 7 bases, the J end lost 0 bases, and 13 bases lay between the germline ends. Germline loops: CDR1 SNHLY, CDR2 FYNNEI. The CDR3 runs 15 residues. The CDR3 loop reads CASKGAAGSNQPQHF. The DNA of the CDR3 is TGTGCCAGCAAAGGGGCTGCCGGTAGCAATCAGCCCCAGCATTTT.

The chain couples TRBV24-1 to TRBJ2-2; 12 positions match TRBD2. The V gene end was trimmed by 5 bases and the J gene end by 8 bases; junction bases not matched to a gene: 17. The CDR3 totals 19 residues. Germline CDR1 KGHDR, CDR2 SFDVKD. The CDR3 here is CATSASTLAGGPSGGELFF. In nucleotides, the CDR3 is TGTGCCACCAGTGCTTCCACACTAGCGGGAGGCCCATCGGGAGGGGAGCTGTTTTTT.

The chain is built from TRBV5-4 and TRBJ1-1, with TRBD1 as a possible D gene (5 bases). The CDR3 sequence is 16 residues long. Trimming pared 2 bases from V and 4 bases from J, leaving 18 bases between. Looked up from germline, CDR1 is SGHNT and CDR2 is YYREEE (reference sequence). The CDR3 is CASSFLISRDITEAFF. The CDR3 region has the DNA TGTGCCAGCAGCTTTCTAATCTCCAGGGATATCACTGAAGCTTTCTTT.

The rearrangement links TRBV12-5 to TRBJ2-7; D unresolved. Trimming took 1 base from V and 1 from J, leaving 2 bases between them. The germline CDR1 and CDR2 sequences are LGHNT and FRNRAP. This CDR3 comprises 12 residues. CDR3 DNA: TGTGCTAGTGGTTTGGCATCCTACGAGCAGTACTTC. As protein: CASGLASYEQYF. The variable domain in full, completed from reference TRBV12-5 and TRBJ2-7, reads DARVTQTPRHKVTEMGQEVTMRCQPILGHNTVFWYRQTMMQGLELLAYFRNRAPLDDSGMPKDRFSAEMPDATLATLKIQPSEPRDSAVYFCASGLASYEQYFGPGTRLTVT.

The V gene is TRBV20-1, the J gene TRBJ2-5, with 7 nucleotides matching TRBD2. V was clipped by 3 bases and J by 7 bases; unmatched bases: 5. Germline V gives CDR1 DFQATT, CDR2 SNEGSKA (reference sequence). The CDR3 extends over 12 amino acids. CDR3 in amino acids: CSASSGGATQYF. The DNA of the CDR3 is TGCAGTGCTAGTTCGGGGGGTGCGACCCAGTACTTC.

The chain carries TRBV10-2 and TRBJ1-1, with 8 bases matching TRBD1. Per the germline V gene, CDR1 is WSHSY and CDR2 is SAAADI. CDR3 length: 14 residues. V lost 6 bases and J lost 6; bases outside the gene matches: 9. The chain's CDR3 is CASSRGQGIPEAFF. CDR3 sequence (DNA): TGCGCCAGCAGCCGAGGACAGGGAATCCCTGAAGCTTTCTTT.

This chain uses TRBV6-5 with TRBJ1-1; 9 nucleotides agree with TRBD1. V lost 4 bases and J lost 11; bases outside the gene matches: 11. Per the germline V gene, CDR1 is MNHEY and CDR2 is SVGAGI. This CDR3 is 14 amino acids long. The CDR3 DNA reads as TGTGCCAGCAGTTCGGGACAGGGTGAAGCCAGGGCTTTCTTT. It translates to CASSSGQGEARAFF.

J is TRBJ2-1 and V is TRBV5-4, with 13 bases that match TRBD2. CDR3 length: 18 residues. The ends lost 2 bases at V and 6 bases at J; junction bases unmatched: 11. Germline V gene data show CDR1 as SGHNT and CDR2 as YYREEE (reference sequence). The CDR3: CASSLLRTSGSPLNEQFF. DNA of the CDR3: TGTGCCAGCAGCTTATTGAGGACTAGCGGGAGCCCCCTCAATGAGCAGTTCTTC.

The chain uses TRBV4-1 and TRBJ2-7; 10 bases agree with TRBD2. Looked up from germline, CDR1 is MGHRA and CDR2 is YSYEKL. CDR3 length: 16 residues. V was pared by 1 base and J by 2 bases, with 5 bases of the junction left unmatched. This CDR3 is CASSQGPSGSTYEQYF. The CDR3 bases are TGCGCCAGCAGCCAAGGACCTAGCGGGAGTACCTACGAGCAGTACTTC.

The genes are TRBV7-9 and TRBJ2-3; maybe TRBD2 (5 bases). Trimming took 6 bases from V and 3 from J, leaving 10 bases between them. CDR3 length: 13 residues. Germline-derived CDR1 and CDR2 are SEHNR and FQNEAQ (reference sequence). CDR3 sequence (DNA): TGTGCCAGCAGAGCGACGGGGACAGATACGCAGTATTTT. Protein product: CASRATGTDTQYF.

This rearrangement joins TRBV18 to TRBJ2-4; 10 nucleotides line up with TRBD1. J gave up 5 bases and V 5 bases, and 3 bases lay outside the gene matches. The CDR3 length is 14 residues. From germline, CDR1 is KGHSH and CDR2 LQKENI. CDR3 sequence: CASSGQGGQNIQYF. The CDR3 bases are TGTGCCAGCTCAGGACAGGGGGGACAAAACATTCAGTACTTC.

The chain uses TRBV5-6 and TRBJ2-7; 9 positions match TRBD2. V lost 4 bases, J lost 3 bases, and 5 bases stayed unmatched. Germline CDR1 reads SGHDT; CDR2 reads YYEEEE. The CDR3 sequence is 14 residues long. CDR3 sequence: CASSPTSGFYEQYF. DNA for the CDR3: TGTGCCAGCAGCCCGACTAGCGGATTCTACGAGCAGTACTTC.

This clone appeared a single time. V and J are TRBV15 and TRBJ2-7, with D hard to call. The CDR3 contains 13 residues. Germline CDR1 reads LNHNV; CDR2 reads YYDKDF (reference sequence). Between the trimmed V and J ends, which lost 0 bases and 3 bases, there was a span of 6 bases. The CDR3 sequence: CATSRDYYYEQYF. The CDR3 DNA sequence: TGTGCCACCAGCAGAGACTACTACTACGAGCAGTACTTC.

The genes are TRBV4-2 and TRBJ2-5; D may be TRBD1 (5 bases). This CDR3 region has 15 residues. Germline V gene lookup returns CDR1 LGHNA and CDR2 YNFKEQ. The ends were cut back, 3 bases at V and 3 bases at J, with 14 bases in the middle. This CDR3 reads CASSHERGREETQYF. CDR3 nucleotides: TGTGCCAGCAGCCATGAACGCGGCAGGGAAGAGACCCAGTACTTC.

A remark on this clone: The identical CDR3 is also encoded by other nucleotide sequences in the sample. V and J are TRBV3-1 (or the pseudogene TRBV3-2) and TRBJ2-3, with D perhaps TRBD2 (5 bases). The CDR3 totals 13 residues. Germline V gene data show CDR1 as LGHDT and CDR2 as YNNKEL (reference sequence). V was pared by 4 bases and J by 3 bases, with 8 bases between. In nucleotides, the CDR3 is TGTGCCAGCAGCCCGAGAGGGACAGATACGCAGTATTTT. Translation: CASSPRGTDTQYF.

The rearrangement joins TRBV28 to TRBJ1-4; D gene uncertain. The germline CDR1 and CDR2 sequences are MDHEN and SYDVKM. This CDR3 has 12 residues. V lost 7 bases and J 4 bases, leaving 7 bases between the germline ends. CDR3 amino acids: CASTGVNEKLFF. The CDR3 DNA reads TGTGCCAGCACCGGTGTTAATGAAAAACTGTTTTTT.

The chain uses TRBV4-1 and TRBJ1-1, with 8 bases that match TRBD1. The CDR3 contains 15 residues. CDR1 MGHRA and CDR2 YSYEKL come from the germline V gene. The V gene end was trimmed by 5 bases and the J gene end by 1 base; junction bases not matched to a gene: 6. In DNA, the CDR3 is TGCGCCAGCAGCTACGGACAGGGTTCGAACACTGAAGCTTTCTTT. The encoded protein is CASSYGQGSNTEAFF.

This clone was counted a single time. The genes are TRBV19 and TRBJ2-1, with 11 nucleotides matching TRBD2. This CDR3 is 15 amino acids long. The ends lost 1 base at V and 8 bases at J; junction bases unmatched: 4. Germline assignment: CDR1 LNHDA and CDR2 SQIVND (reference sequence). This CDR3 is CASSIGLAGSDEQFF. The CDR3 nucleotides are TGTGCCAGTAGTATAGGACTAGCGGGATCCGATGAGCAGTTCTTC. Full variable domain (rest looked up from reference TRBV19 and TRBJ2-1): DGGITQSPKYLFRKEGQNVTLSCEQNLNHDAMYWYRQDPGQGLRLIYYSQIVNDFQKGDIAEGYSVSREKKESFPLTVTSAQKNPTAFYLCASSIGLAGSDEQFFGPGTRLTVL.